The 2 T cell receptor beta chains in this list originate from one sample, sequenced in a study of human T cells and chemical hapten exposure. Documented time point: patch test 1, 2 weeks after DPC sensitization. The treatment here: therapeutic diphenylcyclopropenone sensitization with weekly scalp DPC. Using its own MiXCR run on the RACE reads, TCRdb lists one record per CDR3 protein. The sample holds 370,000 or so distinct CDR3 sequences, approximately 4.4% seen once. The source material was whole blood, sampled in connection with sensitization to the hapten diphenylcyclopropenone (DPC). The receptors shown here come from a woman in her fifties or sixties with alopecia areata. Some clones in this sample may be carry-over from other donors' samples.

This clonotype was found a few times. The V call is TRBV20-1, the J call TRBJ2-5; no reliable D call. This CDR3 spans 10 amino acids. Germline V lookup: CDR1 DFQATT, CDR2 SNEGSKA (reference sequence). The germline V and J ends were trimmed by 3 bases and 4 bases, with 3 bases remaining between them. This CDR3 reads CSASGETQYF. CDR3 sequence (DNA): TGCAGTGCTAGCGGAGAGACCCAGTACTTC.

V is TRBV12-3 or TRBV12-4 and J is TRBJ2-2; TRBD1 matches 11 bases. The CDR3 spans 16 residues. With 2 bases clipped from V and 4 bases from J, the junction kept 3 bases outside the gene matches. The CDR3 region has the DNA TGTGCCAGCAGTTTATTCGGGACAGGGGGCACCGGGGAGCTGTTTTTT. This gives the protein CASSLFGTGGTGELFF.